This TCR beta chain appears in the sequencing data of a study of T cell changes during pregnancy in multiple sclerosis (dated 2019 in TCRdb). Regarding the complete study: The study examined how the T cell repertoire changed over the course of pregnancy in women with multiple sclerosis.

Reading the germline V gene gives CDR1 SGHNT and CDR2 YENEEA. V is cut by 11 bases and J by 3 bases, and the space between the germline ends is 8 bases. Measured from the cysteine to the phenylalanine, the CDR3 is 10 residues long. Only CDR3 DNA is held: 30 bases, read in frame from base 1. In regard to this clone: Its antigen remains unidentified. Per-base quality was not reported, and no clone a single base away is much larger than it.

Library creation used the immunoSEQ multiplex PCR assay. Drawn from immuneACCESS, this table holds only the in-frame rearrangements with V and J called that TCRdb kept. Clones are partly lost; checked studies trace under half to an unresolved V gene and leave the rest unexplained. In all, the sample holds approximately 30,000 clones, and about 89% of those were seen once. The ten largest make up around 0.59% of the sample. The chain couples TRBV11-3 to TRBJ2-7, with TRBD1 tentatively as D gene (6 bases match). The sequence derives from a female donor in good health, enrolled as a control in a pregnancy study. The starting material was CD4+ T cells from peripheral blood mononuclear cells, obtained in the first trimester of pregnancy. The CDR3 in this case is CAEGVYEQYF. The DNA is TGTGCCGAGGGGGTCTACGAGCAGTACTTC.